A selection of T cell receptor beta chains follows, all from one sample in a study of low-dose radiotherapy and immunotherapy resistance in tumors. In TCRdb, the reads were re-called with MiXCR into one record per CDR3 protein. The sample includes 40,000 to 65,000 distinct CDR3 sequences, 33% of them seen just once. The sequenced sample was PBMCs, obtained after low-dose radiotherapy plus immunotherapy. Every receptor here comes from a male donor with rectosigmoid adenocarcinoma. Both conserved end residues are part of each CDR3. The order of the fields is D gene, J gene, V gene, clone size, CDR3 protein, CDR3 DNA. D genes are given only for firm matches. The size of a clone is reported for some rows only, either as once, few or many, or as a class for expanded clones.

-	TRBJ1-1	TRBV18	many	CASSHEGETEAFF	TGTGCCAGCTCCCACGAGGGGGAGACTGAAGCTTTCTTT
-	TRBJ1-5	TRBV7-2	few	CASSFGTGAQPQHF	TGTGCCAGCAGCTTCGGGACTGGTGCGCAGCCCCAGCATTTT
-	TRBJ2-5	TRBV6-2/TRBV6-3	many	CASSYSILAGETQYF	TGTGCCAGCAGTTACTCGATACTGGCGGGAGAGACCCAGTACTTC
-	TRBJ1-2	TRBV20-1	many	CSPRGTNYGYTF	TGCAGTCCTAGGGGGACTAACTATGGCTACACCTTC
TRBD1	TRBJ2-6	TRBV19	many	CASSGQGWGSGANVLTF	TGTGCCAGTAGTGGACAGGGTTGGGGCTCTGGGGCCAACGTCCTGACTTTC
-	TRBJ1-1	TRBV19	-	CASRSRGEGNTEAFF	TGTGCCAGTAGATCGAGAGGGGAGGGTAACACTGAAGCTTTCTTT
-	TRBJ2-5	TRBV7-9	few	CASSPEGLSETQYF	TGTGCCAGCAGCCCCGAGGGTCTTTCGGAGACCCAGTACTTC
-	TRBJ1-1	TRBV13	many	CASSPVRDTEAFF	TGTGCCAGCAGCCCAGTGAGGGACACTGAAGCTTTCTTT
TRBD1	TRBJ2-7	TRBV28	-	CASNPPGTGGREQYF	TGTGCCAGCAACCCCCCCGGGACAGGGGGCCGGGAGCAGTACTTC
-	TRBJ2-3	TRBV7-9	many	CASSSGRIGTDTQYF	TGTGCCAGCAGCTCTGGCCGGATAGGGACAGATACGCAGTATTTT
-	TRBJ2-3	TRBV7-9	many	CASSPTSLALDTQYF	TGTGCCAGCAGCCCTACCAGCCTAGCACTAGATACGCAGTATTTT
TRBD1	TRBJ1-5	TRBV6-6	many	CASSYRGQGQPQHF	TGTGCCAGCAGTTACAGGGGGCAGGGTCAGCCCCAGCATTTT
TRBD2	TRBJ2-5	TRBV20-1	many	CSATQLAGANQETQYF	TGCAGTGCCACCCAACTAGCGGGGGCGAACCAAGAGACCCAGTACTTC
TRBD2	TRBJ2-1	TRBV7-3	many	CASSLDGGAYNEQFF	TGTGCCAGCAGCTTGGATGGGGGGGCCTACAATGAGCAGTTCTTC
TRBD2	TRBJ2-7	TRBV12-3/TRBV12-4	many	CASSPRGGSSYEQYF	TGTGCCAGCAGCCCTCGGGGGGGATCGTCCTACGAGCAGTACTTC
TRBD1	TRBJ2-3	TRBV7-2	many	CASSSRTGTDTQYF	TGTGCCAGCAGCTCCCGGACAGGGACAGATACGCAGTATTTT
TRBD1	TRBJ2-3	TRBV18	-	CASSPTGQGAMGGQDTQYF	TGTGCCAGCTCACCAACGGGACAGGGGGCAATGGGTGGCCAGGATACGCAGTATTTT
TRBD2	TRBJ2-7	TRBV13	many	CASSQASAGGYEQYF	TGTGCCAGCAGCCAAGCATCAGCGGGAGGGTACGAGCAGTACTTC
-	TRBJ1-1	TRBV3-1	many	CASSQADRRSTEAFF	TGTGCCAGCAGCCAAGCAGACAGGCGAAGCACTGAAGCTTTCTTT
-	TRBJ2-5	TRBV10-3	many	CAISESQAGVITETQYF	TGTGCCATCAGTGAGTCACAGGCCGGGGTTATTACAGAGACCCAGTACTTC
-	TRBJ2-7	TRBV6-2/TRBV6-3	many	CASKEPQGRFHEQYF	TGTGCCAGCAAGGAACCACAGGGTAGATTTCACGAGCAGTACTTC
-	TRBJ1-6	TRBV5-3	few	CASSLAGKSSYNSPLHF	TGTGCCAGCAGCTTGGCCGGGAAGAGCTCCTATAATTCACCCCTCCACTTT
TRBD1	TRBJ2-3	TRBV28	-	CASYTRQGGTDTQYF	TGTGCCAGCTATACCCGACAGGGAGGCACAGATACGCAGTATTTT
TRBD2	TRBJ2-1	TRBV7-2	few	CASLLAGGRGEQFF	TGTGCCAGCCTACTAGCGGGAGGCCGGGGTGAGCAGTTCTTC
-	TRBJ2-1	TRBV6-2/TRBV6-3	many	CASSNSRGEQFF	TGTGCCAGCAGTAACTCGAGAGGAGAGCAGTTCTTC
-	TRBJ2-1	TRBV19	many	CASSISGTRGEQFF	TGTGCCAGTAGTATATCGGGAACGCGGGGTGAGCAGTTCTTC
TRBD1	TRBJ2-5	TRBV3-1	many	CASSQNRGQETQYF	TGTGCCAGCAGCCAGAACAGGGGGCAAGAGACCCAGTACTTC
-	TRBJ1-3	TRBV1	-	CASSQERTSGNTIYF	TGTGCCAGCAGCCAAGAAAGGACTTCTGGAAACACCATATATTTT
TRBD2	TRBJ2-5	TRBV3-1	many	CASSRTSGYTQETQYF	TGTGCCAGCAGCCGGACTAGCGGCTATACCCAAGAGACCCAGTACTTC
TRBD1	TRBJ2-1	TRBV7-2	many	CASSPAGTGYNEQFF	TGTGCCAGCAGCCCAGCCGGGACAGGCTACAATGAGCAGTTCTTC
TRBD1	TRBJ1-5	TRBV5-5	many	CASSARTGDQPQHF	TGTGCCAGCAGCGCCCGGACAGGGGATCAGCCCCAGCATTTT
-	TRBJ1-5	TRBV20-1	few	CSAQEIQGLGQPQHF	TGCAGTGCTCAAGAAATCCAGGGGTTGGGACAGCCCCAGCATTTT
TRBD2	TRBJ2-3	TRBV4-1	-	CASSQVIAGGPDTQYF	TGCGCCAGCAGCCAAGTTATCGCGGGAGGGCCAGATACGCAGTATTTT
-	TRBJ2-3	TRBV5-4	few	CASSFALRAAGADTQYF	TGTGCCAGCAGCTTCGCCTTGCGAGCAGCAGGGGCAGATACGCAGTATTTT
TRBD2	TRBJ2-3	TRBV20-1	many	CSAPPTSGGARDTQYF	TGCAGTGCGCCACCGACTAGCGGGGGGGCGAGAGATACGCAGTATTTT
-	TRBJ2-2	TRBV6-2/TRBV6-3	few	CASRWARGAENTGELFF	TGTGCCAGCAGATGGGCCCGGGGAGCGGAGAACACCGGGGAGCTGTTTTTT
-	TRBJ2-7	TRBV5-1	-	CASRETGNEQYF	TGCGCCAGCAGGGAAACAGGGAACGAGCAGTACTTC
-	TRBJ2-1	TRBV29-1	many	CSVVGFEQFF	TGCAGCGTTGTGGGATTTGAGCAGTTCTTC
-	TRBJ1-5	TRBV20-1	many	CSAREAEGRPQHF	TGCAGTGCTAGAGAGGCGGAGGGCCGGCCCCAGCATTTT
-	TRBJ2-7	TRBV28	-	CASSGSSYSYEQYF	TGTGCCAGCAGTGGGTCGAGCTACTCCTACGAGCAGTACTTC
TRBD1	TRBJ2-1	TRBV13	-	CASSPTGTGVDEQFF	TGTGCCAGCAGTCCAACTGGGACAGGGGTTGATGAGCAGTTCTTC
-	TRBJ2-1	TRBV6-2/TRBV6-3	-	CASTETGYNEQFF	TGTGCCAGCACCGAGACTGGATACAATGAGCAGTTCTTC
TRBD1	TRBJ1-2	TRBV11-1	many	CASSPGQGTGGYTF	TGTGCCAGCAGCCCCGGACAGGGGACGGGGGGCTACACCTTC
-	TRBJ2-1	TRBV6-2/TRBV6-3	-	CASIRGTNNVQFF	TGTGCCAGCATTCGGGGGACCAACAATGTGCAGTTCTTC
-	TRBJ2-7	TRBV24-1	many	CATSDFKGIGGVKQYF	TGTGCCACCAGTGATTTCAAGGGGATCGGCGGGGTTAAGCAGTACTTC
-	TRBJ2-1	TRBV28	few	CASLKGGSGVGEQFF	TGTGCCAGCTTAAAGGGCGGATCCGGGGTAGGCGAGCAGTTCTTC